The rows below give T cell receptor beta chains drawn from one sample of a study of metastatic and nonmetastatic thyroid tumors. TCRdb used MiXCR to call clones anew from the PCR reads. The sample records under 55,000 clones, approximately 15% being singletons. The specimen sequenced was blood. The source is a female donor with papillary thyroid cancer or a benign thyroid nodule (not recorded which). Some clones in this sample may be carry-over from other donors' samples. CDR3s include the opening cysteine and the closing phenylalanine or tryptophan. D genes are given only for firm matches. Size is omitted from some rows. Given values are once, few, many or a class for expanded clones.

clone_size,d_call,v_call,j_call,cdr3_aa,cdr3_nt
many,NA,TRBV9,TRBJ2-7,CASSVSTGLGEQYF,TGTGCCAGCAGCGTTTCAACAGGGTTGGGGGAGCAGTACTTC
many,TRBD2,TRBV13,TRBJ2-7,CASSKGLAREQYF,TGTGCCAGCAGCAAGGGACTAGCGAGGGAGCAGTACTTC
many,TRBD1,TRBV4-1,TRBJ1-5,CASSLRDRELGDQPQHF,TGCGCCAGCAGCCTCAGGGACAGGGAACTTGGGGATCAGCCCCAGCATTTT
NA,TRBD2,TRBV20-1,TRBJ2-7,CSARDGSGRVRSYEQYF,TGCAGTGCTAGAGACGGTAGCGGGAGGGTTCGCTCCTACGAGCAGTACTTC
medium-sized,NA,TRBV6-1,TRBJ1-3,CATGTPGYTIYF,TGTGCCACCGGGACACCTGGCTACACCATATATTTT
NA,NA,TRBV6-1,TRBJ1-1,CASSPRQEINTEAFF,TGTGCCAGCAGTCCAAGGCAGGAGATCAACACTGAAGCTTTCTTT
NA,NA,TRBV18,TRBJ1-6,CASSPGRTEGSPLHF,TGTGCCAGCTCACCGGGCCGGACCGAGGGATCACCCCTCCACTTT
many,NA,TRBV15,TRBJ2-3,CATSRDRAAISSADTQYF,TGTGCCACCAGCAGAGATCGGGCGGCAATCTCTAGCGCAGATACGCAGTATTTT
many,NA,TRBV13,TRBJ1-1,CASSSTHTEAFF,TGTGCCAGCAGCTCGACCCACACTGAAGCTTTCTTT
NA,NA,TRBV19,TRBJ1-4,CASRGRSHGEKLFF,TGTGCCAGTAGAGGGAGGTCTCACGGTGAAAAACTGTTTTTT
few,NA,TRBV28,TRBJ1-6,CASRVTGVYNSPLNF,TGTGCCAGCAGGGTGACAGGTGTCTATAATTCACCCCTAAACTTT
NA,NA,TRBV20-1,TRBJ1-2,CSAGYMGGYVYTF,TGCAGTGCTGGCTACATGGGCGGGTATGTCTACACCTTC
NA,TRBD1,TRBV27,TRBJ1-1,CASINDRGLVTESFF,TGTGCCAGCATTAACGACAGGGGGCTGGTTACTGAATCTTTCTTT
NA,TRBD2,TRBV2,TRBJ2-7,CASSVTSSPYEQYF,TGTGCCAGCAGCGTGACTAGCTCCCCATACGAGCAGTACTTC
many,NA,TRBV7-9,TRBJ2-3,CASSRTDTQYF,TGTGCCAGCAGCCGCACAGATACGCAGTATTTT
many,NA,TRBV6-4,TRBJ2-2,CASSSARQTNTGELFF,TGTGCCAGCAGTAGTGCCCGACAAACTAACACCGGGGAGCTGTTTTTT
many,TRBD1,TRBV14,TRBJ1-1,CASSPLGQGIEDTEAFF,TGTGCCAGCAGCCCCTTGGGACAGGGAATTGAGGACACTGAAGCTTTCTTT
many,TRBD1,TRBV20-1,TRBJ2-2,CSASGQGDAGELFF,TGCAGTGCTAGCGGACAGGGGGATGCCGGGGAGCTGTTTTTT
many,NA,TRBV28,TRBJ2-7,CASSFGGRGREQYF,TGTGCCAGCAGTTTTGGGGGCAGGGGCCGCGAGCAGTACTTC
NA,NA,TRBV11-3,TRBJ1-3,CAPVTFGNTIYF,TGTGCCCCCGTGACCTTTGGAAACACCATATATTTT
many,TRBD1,TRBV28,TRBJ1-2,CASSSRGYYGYTF,TGTGCCAGCAGTTCCAGGGGGTACTACGGCTACACCTTC
many,TRBD2,TRBV18,TRBJ2-3,CASSPGTSGTSDTQYF,TGTGCCAGCTCACCCGGGACTAGCGGGACCTCGGATACGCAGTATTTT
many,NA,TRBV28,TRBJ1-6,CASSLRGGYNSPLHF,TGTGCCAGCAGTTTAAGGGGGGGCTATAATTCACCCCTCCACTTT
NA,TRBD1,TRBV27,TRBJ1-2,CASSLSGWGTDNNGYTF,TGTGCCAGCAGTTTATCGGGTTGGGGGACAGATAACAATGGCTACACCTTC
many,TRBD2,TRBV25-1,TRBJ2-1,CASSESPRTSLSYNEQFF,TGTGCCAGCAGTGAATCCCCCAGGACTAGCCTCTCCTACAATGAGCAGTTCTTC
many,NA,TRBV10-2,TRBJ1-1,CASILDGYTEAFF,TGCGCCAGCATCTTGGACGGGTACACTGAAGCTTTCTTT
many,TRBD2,TRBV18,TRBJ2-1,CASSLKRPGTSGTYNEQFF,TGTGCCAGCTCCCTCAAGAGACCAGGGACTAGCGGGACCTACAATGAGCAGTTCTTC
many,NA,TRBV7-8,TRBJ1-5,CASSLVRNQPQHF,TGTGCCAGCAGCTTAGTGCGTAATCAGCCCCAGCATTTT
many,NA,TRBV7-2,TRBJ2-1,CASSLRGEQFF,TGTGCCAGCAGCTTACGCGGGGAGCAGTTCTTC